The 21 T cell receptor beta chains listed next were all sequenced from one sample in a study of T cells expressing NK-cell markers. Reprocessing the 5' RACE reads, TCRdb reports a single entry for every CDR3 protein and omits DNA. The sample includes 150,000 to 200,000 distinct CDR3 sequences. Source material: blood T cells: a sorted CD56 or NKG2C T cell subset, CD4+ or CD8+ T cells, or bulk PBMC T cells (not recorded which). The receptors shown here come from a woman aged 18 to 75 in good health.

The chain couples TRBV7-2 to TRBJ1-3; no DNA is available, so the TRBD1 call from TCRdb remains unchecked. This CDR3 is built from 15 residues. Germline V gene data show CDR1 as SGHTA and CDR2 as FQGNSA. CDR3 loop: CASSLDRLGGNTIYF. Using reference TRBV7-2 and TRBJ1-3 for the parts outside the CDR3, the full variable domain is GAGVSQSPSNKVTEKGKDVELRCDPISGHTALYWYRQSLGQGLEFLIYFQGNSAPDKSGLPSDRFSAERTGGSVSTLTIQRTQQEDSAVYLCASSLDRLGGNTIYFGEGSWLTVV.

This chain's CDR3 is CASSPTGNTEAFF. J is TRBJ1-1 and V is TRBV5-1; TCRdb designates TRBD1, a call that cannot be tested without DNA. Germline V gives CDR1 SGHRS, CDR2 YFSETQ. The CDR3 has 13 residues.

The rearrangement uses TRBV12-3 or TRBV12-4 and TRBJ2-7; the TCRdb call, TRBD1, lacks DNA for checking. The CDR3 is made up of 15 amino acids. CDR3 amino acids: CASSLGGQGTPEQYF.

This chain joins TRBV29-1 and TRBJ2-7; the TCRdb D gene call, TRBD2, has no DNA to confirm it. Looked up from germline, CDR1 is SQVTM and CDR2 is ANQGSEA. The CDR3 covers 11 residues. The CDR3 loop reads CSVDGGHEQYF.

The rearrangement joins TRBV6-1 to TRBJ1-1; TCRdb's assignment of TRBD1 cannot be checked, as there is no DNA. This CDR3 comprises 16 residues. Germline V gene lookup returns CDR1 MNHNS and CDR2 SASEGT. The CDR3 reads CASLRRTGKAITEAFF.

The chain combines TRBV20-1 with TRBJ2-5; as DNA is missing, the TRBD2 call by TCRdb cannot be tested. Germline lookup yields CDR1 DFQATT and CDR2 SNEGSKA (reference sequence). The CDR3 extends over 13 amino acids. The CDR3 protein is CSAKRGLTETQYF.

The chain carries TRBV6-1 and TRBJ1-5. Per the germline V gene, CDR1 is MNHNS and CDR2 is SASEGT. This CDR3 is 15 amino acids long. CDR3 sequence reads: CATFLPGLSNQPQHF.

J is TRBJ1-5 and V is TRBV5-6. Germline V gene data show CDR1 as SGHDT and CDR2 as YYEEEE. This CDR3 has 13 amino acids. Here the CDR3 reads CASSLGHNQPQHF.

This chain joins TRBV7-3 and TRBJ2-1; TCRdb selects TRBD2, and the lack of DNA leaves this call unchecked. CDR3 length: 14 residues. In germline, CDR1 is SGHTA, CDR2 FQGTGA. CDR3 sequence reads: CASSFGRETNEQFF.

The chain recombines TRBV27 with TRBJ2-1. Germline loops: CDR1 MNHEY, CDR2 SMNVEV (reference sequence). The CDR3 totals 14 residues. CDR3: CASGYLDRTNEQFF.

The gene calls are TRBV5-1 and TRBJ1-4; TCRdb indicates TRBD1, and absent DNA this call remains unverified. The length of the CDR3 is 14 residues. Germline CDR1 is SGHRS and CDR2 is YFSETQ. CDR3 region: CASSSTGTNEKLFF.

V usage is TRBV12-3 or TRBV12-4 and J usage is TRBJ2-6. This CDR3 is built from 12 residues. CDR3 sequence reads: CASSSGANVLTF.

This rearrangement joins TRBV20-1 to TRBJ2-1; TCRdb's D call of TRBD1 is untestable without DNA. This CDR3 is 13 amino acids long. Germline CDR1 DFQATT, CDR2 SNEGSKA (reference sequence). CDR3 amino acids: CSASTRGNNEQFF.

CDR3 in amino acids: CASSDTGEKLFF. This sequence joins TRBV19 and TRBJ1-4. CDR1 is LNHDA, CDR2 SQIVND, per germline (reference sequence). CDR3 length: 12 amino acids.

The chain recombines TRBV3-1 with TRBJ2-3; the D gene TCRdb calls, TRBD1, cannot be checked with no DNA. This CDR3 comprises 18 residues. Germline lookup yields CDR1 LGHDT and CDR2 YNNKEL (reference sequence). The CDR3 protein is CASSHYRVGGVSTDTQYF.

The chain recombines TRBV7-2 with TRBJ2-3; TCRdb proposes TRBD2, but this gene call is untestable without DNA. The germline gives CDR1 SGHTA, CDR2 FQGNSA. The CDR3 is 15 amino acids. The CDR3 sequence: CASSVAGGGTDTQYF.

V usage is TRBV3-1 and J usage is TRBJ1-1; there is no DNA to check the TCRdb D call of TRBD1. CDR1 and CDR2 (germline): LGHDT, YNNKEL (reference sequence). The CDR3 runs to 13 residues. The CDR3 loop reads CASSQEGGSEAFF.

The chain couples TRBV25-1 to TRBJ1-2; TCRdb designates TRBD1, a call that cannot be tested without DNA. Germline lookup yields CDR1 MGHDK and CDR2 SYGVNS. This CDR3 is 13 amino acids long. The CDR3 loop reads CASSEGTIRGYTF.

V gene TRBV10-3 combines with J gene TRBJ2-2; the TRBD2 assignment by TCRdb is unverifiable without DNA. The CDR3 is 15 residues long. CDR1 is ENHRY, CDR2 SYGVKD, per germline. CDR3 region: CAISVAGVSTGELFF.

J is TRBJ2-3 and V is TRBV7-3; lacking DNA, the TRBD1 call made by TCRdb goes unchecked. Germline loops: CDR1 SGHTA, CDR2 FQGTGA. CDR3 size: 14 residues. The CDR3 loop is CASSPGTNTDTQYF.

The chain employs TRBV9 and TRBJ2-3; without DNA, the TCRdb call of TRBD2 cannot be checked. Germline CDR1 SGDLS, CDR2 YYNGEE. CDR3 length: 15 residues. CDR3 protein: CASSPSGGLRDTQYF.